The clone carrying this T cell receptor (beta chain) appeared once. Sequencing was performed with immunoSEQ multiplex PCR; in TCRdb, only in-frame clones are kept and a portion is missing. The sample lists fewer than 30,000 clones, 93% occurring once. The source of the sample is a study of T cell responses to AZD1222 COVID-19 vaccine. Study at large: Doses given second, at about 4 or about 12 weeks, were pooled.

CDR3 length: 14 residues. V was trimmed by 5 bases and J by 7 bases, leaving 16 bases between them. The germline CDR1 and CDR2 sequences are SGHTA and FQGNSA. The sample was peripheral blood, taken on day 0 of AZD1222 vaccination. The J gene is TRBJ2-3, the V gene TRBV7-2, with a weak D call TRBD2 (6 bases). The clonotype originates from an adult in good health. CDR3: CASSSPGLRNTQYF. DNA for the CDR3: TGTGCCAGCAGCAGTCCGGGACTCCGGAATACGCAGTATTTT.